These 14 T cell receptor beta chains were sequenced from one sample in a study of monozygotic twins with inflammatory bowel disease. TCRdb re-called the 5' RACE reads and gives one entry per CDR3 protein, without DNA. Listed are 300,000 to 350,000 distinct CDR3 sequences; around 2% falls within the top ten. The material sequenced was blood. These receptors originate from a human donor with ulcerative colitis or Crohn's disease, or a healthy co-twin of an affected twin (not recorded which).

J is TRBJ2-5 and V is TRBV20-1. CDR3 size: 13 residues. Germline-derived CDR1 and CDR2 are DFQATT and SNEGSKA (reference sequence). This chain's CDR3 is CSASIGQQETQYF.

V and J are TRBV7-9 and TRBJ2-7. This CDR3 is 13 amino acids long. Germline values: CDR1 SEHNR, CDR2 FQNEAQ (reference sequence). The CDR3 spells CASSLVGLSEQYF. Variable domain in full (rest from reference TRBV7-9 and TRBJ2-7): DTGVSQNPRHKITKRGQNVTFRCDPISEHNRLYWYRQTLGQGPEFLTYFQNEAQLEKSRLLSDRFSAERPKGSFSTLEIQRTEQGDSAMYLCASSLVGLSEQYFGPGTRLTVT.

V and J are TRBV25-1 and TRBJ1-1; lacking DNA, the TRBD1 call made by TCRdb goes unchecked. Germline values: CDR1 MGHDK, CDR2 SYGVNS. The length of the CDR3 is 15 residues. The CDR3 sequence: CASSGKTGGRPEAFF.

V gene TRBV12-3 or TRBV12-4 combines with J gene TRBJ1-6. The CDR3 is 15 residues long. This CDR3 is CASSFFRLGSGPLHF.

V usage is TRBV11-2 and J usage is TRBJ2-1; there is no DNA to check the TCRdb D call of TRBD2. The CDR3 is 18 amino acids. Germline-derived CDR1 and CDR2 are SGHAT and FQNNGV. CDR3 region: CASSFFRPSGSLMYEQFF.

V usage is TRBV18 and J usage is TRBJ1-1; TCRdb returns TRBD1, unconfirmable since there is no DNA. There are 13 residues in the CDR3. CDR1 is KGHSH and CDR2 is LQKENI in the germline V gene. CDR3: CASSRARETEAFF.

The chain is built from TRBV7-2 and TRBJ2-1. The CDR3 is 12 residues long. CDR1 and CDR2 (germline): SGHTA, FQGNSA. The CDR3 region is CASSLNRDEQFF.

CDR3 protein: CSARGNGYNTF. The chain employs TRBV20-1 and TRBJ1-2. The CDR3 is made up of 11 amino acids. CDR1 DFQATT and CDR2 SNEGSKA come from the germline V gene (reference sequence).

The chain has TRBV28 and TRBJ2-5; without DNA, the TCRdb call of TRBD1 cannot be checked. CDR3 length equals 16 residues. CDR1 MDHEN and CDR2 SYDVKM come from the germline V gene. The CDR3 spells CASSSSEGTGRETQYF.

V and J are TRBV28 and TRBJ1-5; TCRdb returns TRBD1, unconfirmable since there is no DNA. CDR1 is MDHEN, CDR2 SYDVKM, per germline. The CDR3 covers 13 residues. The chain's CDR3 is CASESGGYQPQHF.

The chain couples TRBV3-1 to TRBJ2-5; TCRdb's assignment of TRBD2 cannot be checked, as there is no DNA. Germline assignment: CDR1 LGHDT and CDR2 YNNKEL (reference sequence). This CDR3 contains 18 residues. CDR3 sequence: CASSQDRGLAGREETQYF.

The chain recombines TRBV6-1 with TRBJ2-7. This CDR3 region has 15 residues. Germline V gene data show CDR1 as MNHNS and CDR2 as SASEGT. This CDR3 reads CASCKRGSSSYEQYF.

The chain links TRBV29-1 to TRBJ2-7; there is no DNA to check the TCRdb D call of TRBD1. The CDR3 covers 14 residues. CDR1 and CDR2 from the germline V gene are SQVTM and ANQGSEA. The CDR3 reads CSVTTGAPWDEQYF.

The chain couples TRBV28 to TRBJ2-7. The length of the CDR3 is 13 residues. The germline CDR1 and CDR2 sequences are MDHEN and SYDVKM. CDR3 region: CASSFGQSRAWYF.